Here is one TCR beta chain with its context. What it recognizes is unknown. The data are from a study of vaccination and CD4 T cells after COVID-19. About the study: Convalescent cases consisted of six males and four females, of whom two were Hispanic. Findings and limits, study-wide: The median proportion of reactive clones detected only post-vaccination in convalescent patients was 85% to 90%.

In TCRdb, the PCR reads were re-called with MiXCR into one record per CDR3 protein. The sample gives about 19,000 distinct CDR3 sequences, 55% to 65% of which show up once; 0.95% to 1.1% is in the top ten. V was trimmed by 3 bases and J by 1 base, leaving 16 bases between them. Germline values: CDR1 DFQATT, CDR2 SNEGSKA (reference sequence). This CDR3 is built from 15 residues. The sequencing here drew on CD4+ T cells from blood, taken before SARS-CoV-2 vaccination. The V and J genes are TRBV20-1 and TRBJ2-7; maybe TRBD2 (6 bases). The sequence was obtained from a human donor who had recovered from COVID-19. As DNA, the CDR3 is TGCAGTGCTAGTTTTTCGGGACTCCGTTCCTACGAGCAGTACTTC. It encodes CSASFSGLRSYEQYF.